These T cell receptor beta chains were read from a single sample in a study of spatial heterogeneity in lung cancer. TCRdb re-called the 5' RACE reads through MiXCR, storing one row per CDR3 protein. The data show about 100,000 distinct CDR3 sequences, 3.5% to 5% seen once. This material consisted of lung tumor tissue, taken at surgery. Receptors were obtained from a male donor with early-stage non-small cell lung cancer. Each CDR3 is given with its conserved first and last residue. A D gene is named only where the DNA matches it firmly. Clone size is stated in some rows and not others, as once, few, many or a class when expanded.

V: TRBV28
D: NA
J: TRBJ2-7
size: many
CDR3: CASGVSSYEQYF
DNA: TGTGCCAGTGGTGTCTCCTCCTACGAGCAGTACTTC

V: TRBV7-9
D: NA
J: TRBJ2-2
size: many
CDR3: CASSPQLTDGELFF
DNA: TGTGCCAGCAGCCCGCAGTTGACGGACGGGGAGCTGTTTTTT

V: TRBV7-9
D: NA
J: TRBJ1-2
size: many
CDR3: CASSSGTKANYGYTF
DNA: TGTGCCAGCAGCTCTGGGACAAAAGCTAACTATGGCTACACCTTC

V: TRBV2
D: NA
J: TRBJ1-1
size: many
CDR3: CASSVGDSGTEAFF
DNA: TGTGCCAGCAGTGTCGGGGACTCGGGCACTGAAGCTTTCTTT

V: TRBV12-3/TRBV12-4
D: NA
J: TRBJ2-7
size: many
CDR3: CASSFARNEQYF
DNA: TGTGCCAGCAGTTTTGCTAGAAACGAGCAGTACTTC

V: TRBV7-6
D: NA
J: TRBJ1-1
size: many
CDR3: CASSLGGFGTEAFF
DNA: TGTGCCAGCAGCTTAGGAGGGTTCGGCACTGAAGCTTTCTTT

V: TRBV12-3/TRBV12-4
D: NA
J: TRBJ1-6
size: many
CDR3: CASRMGPSPLHF
DNA: TGTGCCAGCAGGATGGGACCTTCACCCCTCCACTTT

V: TRBV6-6
D: NA
J: TRBJ2-1
size: many
CDR3: CASRTHWADNEQFF
DNA: TGTGCCAGCAGGACCCACTGGGCCGACAATGAGCAGTTCTTC

V: TRBV5-1
D: NA
J: TRBJ1-1
size: many
CDR3: CASRDGANTEAFF
DNA: TGCGCCAGCAGAGACGGGGCTAACACTGAAGCTTTCTTT

V: TRBV7-9
D: NA
J: TRBJ1-6
size: NA
CDR3: CASSASTASPISSYNSPLHF
DNA: TGTGCCAGCAGCGCCTCCACGGCATCTCCTATCAGCTCCTATAATTCACCCCTCCACTTT

V: TRBV18
D: NA
J: TRBJ1-3
size: many
CDR3: CASSPSPGGSGNTIYF
DNA: TGTGCCAGCTCACCATCTCCCGGGGGCTCTGGAAACACCATATATTTT

V: TRBV2
D: NA
J: TRBJ2-3
size: many
CDR3: CASIFLGGSADTQYF
DNA: TGTGCCAGCATCTTTTTAGGGGGTTCAGCAGATACGCAGTATTTT

V: TRBV28
D: NA
J: TRBJ1-2
size: many
CDR3: CASSKAGRQDYGYTF
DNA: TGTGCCAGCAGTAAGGCGGGGAGACAAGACTATGGCTACACCTTC

V: TRBV7-2
D: NA
J: TRBJ2-5
size: many
CDR3: CASSRTWTEETQYF
DNA: TGTGCCAGCAGCCGTACCTGGACAGAAGAGACCCAGTACTTC

V: TRBV3-1
D: NA
J: TRBJ1-6
size: few
CDR3: CASSQGSPENSPLHF
DNA: TGTGCCAGCAGCCAAGGGAGCCCAGAAAATTCACCCCTCCACTTT

V: TRBV4-1
D: NA
J: TRBJ1-4
size: many
CDR3: CASSQPPRVRTNEKLFF
DNA: TGCGCCAGCAGCCAGCCGCCCCGGGTACGAACCAATGAAAAACTGTTTTTT

V: TRBV5-1
D: NA
J: TRBJ2-3
size: many
CDR3: CASSLDREVSDTQYF
DNA: TGCGCCAGCAGCTTAGACAGGGAGGTTTCAGATACGCAGTATTTT

V: TRBV5-6
D: TRBD1
J: TRBJ1-1
size: many
CDR3: CASSSLGQGVTEAFF
DNA: TGTGCCAGCAGCTCCCTAGGACAGGGCGTAACTGAAGCTTTCTTT

V: TRBV28
D: NA
J: TRBJ1-2
size: many
CDR3: CAAIHRDGYTF
DNA: TGTGCCGCCATTCACAGGGATGGCTACACCTTC

V: TRBV7-2
D: NA
J: TRBJ2-5
size: many
CDR3: CASSLDRVSGLKETQYF
DNA: TGTGCCAGCAGCTTAGATCGTGTTAGCGGATTAAAAGAGACCCAGTACTTC